Following are 26 T cell receptor beta chains from one sample sequenced in a study of PD-1 blockade in classical Hodgkin lymphoma. Assay: immunoSEQ multiplex PCR; the TCRdb copy retains only in-frame clones and omits some. The repertoire holds some 22,000 clones, with 72% as singletons. Time point noted: cycle 4 day 1 (C4D1), after around six weeks of nivolumab. With no exception, relapse followed autologous stem cell transplantation in all patients, and brentuximab vedotin exposure varied. Starting with thawed PBMCs, CD4+ T cells were purified by magnetic negative selection. Material: CD4+ T cells from blood, obtained before the fourth cycle of nivolumab. Receptors were obtained from a human donor with classical Hodgkin lymphoma.

The chain employs TRBV5-6 and TRBJ1-2; possible D gene TRBD1, 5 bases. The CDR3 loop spans 15 amino acids. Between the trimmed V and J ends, which lost 0 bases and 3 bases, there was a span of 12 bases. From germline, CDR1 is SGHDT and CDR2 YYEEEE. The CDR3 DNA follows: TGTGCCAGCAGCTTGGTTCCAGGGAAGGACTATGGCTACACCTTC. It encodes CASSLVPGKDYGYTF.

This clone has more than one count but fewer than ten. The chain links TRBV21-1 to TRBJ1-4; the table's TRBD1 call for D was not verified on the DNA. TRBV21-1 is a known pseudogene. The CDR3 extends over 19 amino acids. CDR3 loop: CASSNLGQGNRSTNEKLFF. CDR3 nucleotides: TGTGCCAGCAGCAACTTAGGACAGGGGAATCGCTCGACTAATGAAAAACTGTTTTTT.

Only one count was recorded for this clone. This sequence joins TRBV7-5 and TRBJ2-6; the table's D gene call, TRBD1, was not cross checked with the DNA. TRBV7-5 is described as a pseudogene. The CDR3 contains 17 residues. This CDR3 reads CARTQICRQSRANVLTF. For the CDR3, the DNA is TGTGCCAGAACTCAAATTTGTAGACAAAGTCGGGCCAACGTCCTGACTTTC.

The chain uses TRBV28 and TRBJ2-5; the D is unclear. The CDR3 consists of 11 residues. Deletions cut 3 bases from V and 2 bases from J, with 1 base between. Germline V lookup: CDR1 MDHEN, CDR2 SYDVKM. CDR3 in DNA: TGTGCCAGCAGTTTTCAAGAGACCCAGTACTTC. This gives the protein CASSFQETQYF. The full variable domain, in which reference TRBV28 and TRBJ2-5 provide the parts outside the CDR3, is DVKVTQSSRYLVKRTGEKVFLECVQDMDHENMFWYRQDPGLGLRLIYFSYDVKMKEKGDIPEGYSVSREKKERFSLILESASTNQTSMYLCASSFQETQYFGPGTRLLVL.

The rearrangement joins TRBV18 to TRBJ2-1, with 10 positions matching TRBD2. This CDR3 spans 17 amino acids. CDR1 and CDR2 (germline): KGHSH, LQKENI. The junction had 4 bases not matched to a gene; V was cut back by 2 bases and J by 0 bases. DNA of the CDR3: TGTGCCAGCTCACCAAGCGGGGGGGTCCCCTCCTACAATGAGCAGTTCTTC. Translating gives CASSPSGGVPSYNEQFF.

This clone has more than one count but fewer than ten. J is TRBJ2-5 and V is TRBV2; 8 nucleotides align to TRBD1. Unmatched junction bases numbered 8, after V lost 6 bases and J lost 2 bases. Germline CDR1 and CDR2: SNHLY and FYNNEI. The CDR3 consists of 15 residues. The CDR3 reads CASSRTGLPQETQYF. DNA of the CDR3: TGTGCCAGCAGCCGGACAGGGCTCCCTCAAGAGACCCAGTACTTC.

The gene calls are TRBV2 and TRBJ2-7; the D gene is possibly TRBD1 (5 bases). The V gene's germline CDR1 is SNHLY and CDR2 FYNNEI. The CDR3 contains 14 residues. Trimming pared 4 bases from V and 1 base from J, leaving 11 bases between. CDR3 sequence (DNA): TGTGCCAGCAGTGCGATGGACAAGTCCTACGAGCAGTACTTC. Protein: CASSAMDKSYEQYF.

V and J are TRBV9 and TRBJ2-5, with a possible D match to TRBD1 (5 bases). The CDR3 is 15 residues long. Germline V gene data show CDR1 as SGDLS and CDR2 as YYNGEE. Trimming cost V 3 bases and J 1 base, with 13 bases left between them. In DNA form, the CDR3 reads TGTGCCAGCAGCGAGGGGCTAGGGTTCCAAGAGACCCAGTACTTC. Translated, it gives CASSEGLGFQETQYF.

This clone came up a few times. The chain couples TRBV6-5 to TRBJ1-1, with D uncertain. The germline V and J ends were trimmed by 6 bases and 2 bases, with 10 bases remaining between them. Germline V lookup: CDR1 MNHEY, CDR2 SVGAGI. This CDR3 has 13 amino acids. The CDR3 protein is CASRITLNTEAFF. In DNA, the CDR3 is TGTGCCAGCAGAATTACACTAAACACTGAAGCTTTCTTT.

This clone has more than one count but fewer than ten. This chain joins TRBV15 and TRBJ2-3, with 12 bases identical to TRBD2. Per the germline V gene, CDR1 is LNHNV and CDR2 is YYDKDF (reference sequence). The CDR3 loop spans 16 amino acids. The J segment lost 9 bases and the V segment lost 0 bases, leaving 7 bases of the junction unmatched. As DNA, the CDR3 is TGTGCCACCAGCAGAGACCGACTAGCGGGGGTTGCGACGCAGTATTTT. It is translated as CATSRDRLAGVATQYF. The whole variable domain, filled in from reference TRBV15 and TRBJ2-3, reads DAMVIQNPRYQVTQFGKPVTLSCSQTLNHNVMYWYQQKSSQAPKLLFHYYDKDFNNEADTPDNFQSRRPNTSFCFLDIRSPGLGDTAMYLCATSRDRLAGVATQYFGPGTRLTVL.

This clone was detected a few times. The chain has TRBV18 and TRBJ1-5; the D is unclear. V lost 2 bases and J 7 bases, leaving 15 bases between the germline ends. Germline lookup yields CDR1 KGHSH and CDR2 LQKENI. This CDR3 has 15 amino acids. The CDR3 nucleotides read TGTGCCAGCTCACCAAACGGCCGGTTGGGGCAGCCCCAGCATTTT. Protein product: CASSPNGRLGQPQHF.

V is TRBV28 and J is TRBJ2-7; a weak D match, TRBD2 (5 bases). V was pared by 2 bases and J by 0 bases, with 8 bases between. Germline V gives CDR1 MDHEN, CDR2 SYDVKM. The CDR3 spans 14 residues. The CDR3 DNA sequence: TGTGCCAGCAGTTTAACGGGATACTCCTACGAGCAGTACTTC. Translation gives CASSLTGYSYEQYF.

The CDR3 here is CASTPGYPYEQYF. The CDR3 nucleotides read TGTGCCAGCACCCCGGGTTACCCCTACGAGCAGTACTTC. The chain uses TRBV2 and TRBJ2-7; the D is unclear. The CDR3 covers 13 residues. The ends were cut back, 7 bases at V and 2 bases at J, with 12 bases in the middle. CDR1 SNHLY and CDR2 FYNNEI come from the germline V gene.

This sequence joins TRBV5-1 and TRBJ1-4, with a tentative D call TRBD1 (5 bases). From germline, CDR1 is SGHRS and CDR2 YFSETQ. The CDR3 totals 15 residues. The V end was cut by 0 bases, the J end by 6 bases, with 12 bases between. The CDR3 nucleotides are TGCGCCAGCAGCTTGGGTGTGGGGGAGTATGAAAAACTGTTTTTT. Encoded protein: CASSLGVGEYEKLFF.

The chain combines TRBV5-4 with TRBJ1-3; D possibly corresponds to TRBD1 (5 bases). V dropped 4 bases and J dropped 2 bases, with 10 bases sitting between them. In germline, CDR1 is SGHNT, CDR2 YYREEE (reference sequence). The CDR3 contains 14 residues. The CDR3, as DNA: TGTGCCAGCAGCCCACCGGGACCTGGAAACACCATATATTTT. This sequence encodes CASSPPGPGNTIYF.

The chain has TRBV29-1 and TRBJ1-5; D is uncertain. Germline CDR1 and CDR2: SQVTM and ANQGSEA. The CDR3 loop spans 18 amino acids. Trimming cost V 4 bases and J 2 bases, with 24 bases left between them. Written as DNA, the CDR3 is TGCAGCGTTGGGCGGGGAGTGAGCGTGTGGACGTGCAATCAGCCCCAGCATTTT. Residues: CSVGRGVSVWTCNQPQHF.

V gene TRBV7-2 combines with J gene TRBJ2-4, with a tentative D call TRBD2 (6 bases). The CDR3 is 18 amino acids. The V end was cut by 6 bases, the J end by 0 bases, with 21 bases between. Germline CDR1 SGHTA, CDR2 FQGNSA. CDR3 amino acids: CASRGQKGREIAKNIQYF. The CDR3, as DNA: TGTGCCAGCAGGGGCCAAAAGGGACGGGAGATAGCCAAAAACATTCAGTACTTC.

The chain uses TRBV10-3 and TRBJ2-3; 13 bases line up with TRBD2. Per germline, CDR1 ENHRY and CDR2 SYGVKD. The CDR3 length is 15 residues. V was clipped by 8 bases and J by 1 base; unmatched bases: 3. CDR3 residues: CAIGGLAGGTDTQYF. In DNA form, the CDR3 reads TGTGCCATCGGAGGACTAGCGGGGGGCACAGATACGCAGTATTTT.

This clone was seen a handful of times. The chain combines TRBV25-1 with TRBJ1-6; D is uncertain. Germline lookup yields CDR1 MGHDK and CDR2 SYGVNS. This CDR3 spans 12 amino acids. Trimming cost V 11 bases and J 8 bases, with 13 bases left between them. CDR3 DNA: TGTGCCTCGGGAGGGCTCTATTCACCCCTCCACTTT. This encodes CASGGLYSPLHF.

The V call is TRBV10-3, the J call TRBJ1-1; D gene uncertain. V was trimmed by 5 bases and J by 1 base, leaving 8 bases between them. Germline loops: CDR1 ENHRY, CDR2 SYGVKD. The CDR3 loop spans 13 amino acids. The CDR3 protein is CAISREQNTEAFF. The DNA of the CDR3 is TGTGCCATCAGTAGGGAACAGAACACTGAAGCTTTCTTT.

V usage is TRBV27 and J usage is TRBJ2-1; no clear D. The CDR3 extends over 9 amino acids. V shed 4 bases and J shed 14 bases, with 6 bases lying between them. The germline CDR1 and CDR2 sequences are MNHEY and SMNVEV (reference sequence). The DNA for the CDR3 is TGTGCCAGCAGTTCCACTAAGTTCTTC. It codes for CASSSTKFF.

The rearrangement joins TRBV18 to TRBJ2-1; 10 bases agree with TRBD2. Trimming at V came to 3 bases and at J to 2 bases, leaving 7 bases not matched to a gene. CDR1 KGHSH and CDR2 LQKENI come from the germline V gene. CDR3 length equals 17 residues. In DNA form, the CDR3 reads TGTGCCAGCTCACCGAGAGCGGGGGGGCTCACCTACAATGAGCAGTTCTTC. It translates to CASSPRAGGLTYNEQFF.

The J gene is TRBJ2-2, the V gene TRBV19; D not resolved. V lost 2 bases, J lost 0 bases, and 10 bases lay in between. Germline CDR1 LNHDA, CDR2 SQIVND (reference sequence). The CDR3 contains 16 residues. Here the CDR3 DNA reads TGTGCCAGTAGTATAATCGGCCCCTCGAACACCGGGGAGCTGTTTTTT. Its translation is CASSIIGPSNTGELFF.

This chain links TRBV11-3 with TRBJ2-3; 12 positions match TRBD2. The CDR3 has 15 amino acids. Germline V gives CDR1 SGHNT, CDR2 YENEEA. J was trimmed by 3 bases and V by 5 bases; bases with no gene match: 3. The CDR3 DNA reads TGTGCCAGCAGCCCCGGGACTAGCGGGACAGATACGCAGTATTTT. This encodes CASSPGTSGTDTQYF.

The chain uses TRBV10-3 and TRBJ2-5, with 10 bases fitting TRBD2. V shed 3 bases, J shed 2 bases, and the junction held 3 bases outside the gene matches. The CDR3 contains 15 residues. Per germline, CDR1 ENHRY and CDR2 SYGVKD. The DNA for the CDR3 is TGTGCCATCAGTGACGGGACTAGCGTGCAAGAGACCCAGTACTTC. Protein product: CAISDGTSVQETQYF.

The chain links TRBV12-2 to TRBJ2-5. TRBV12-2 constitutes a pseudogene. The CDR3 totals 13 residues. For the CDR3, the DNA is TGTGCAAGTCGCTTCGGGGCACGAGAGACCCAGTACTTC. Its translation: CASRFGARETQYF.